This TCR beta chain emerged from a study of cytomegalovirus exposure and HLA in healthy donors. Every donor was a healthy person donating bone marrow. Donors had nominal health at sampling but likely had unrecorded immune exposures. Use of 60 Vbeta and 13 Jbeta primers characterized the PCR. In the source study's methods: A follow-up analysis tallied about 80 million unique TCR beta chains, roughly 11 million shared. Clones were read by immunoSEQ multiplex PCR, and TCRdb kept only the in-frame ones, dropping some. Clone size and V and J calls were adopted from that table, with D and trimming inferred from the DNA. The sample includes about 160,000 clones, approximately 80% seen only once; the top ten take around 4%. Trimming cost V 6 bases and J 1 base; bases outside gene matches: 2. CDR3 length: 13 amino acids. Germline CDR1 reads MNHNY; CDR2 reads SVGAGI (reference sequence).

Sample: PBMCs. The chain carries TRBV6-6 and TRBJ2-5, with 7 nucleotides matching TRBD1. The clonotype comes from a man aged 35 to 55 in good health and CMV-seronegative. The CDR3 DNA is TGTGCCAGCAGAGGACAGGTCCAAGAGACCCAGTACTTC. This encodes CASRGQVQETQYF.